The 31 T cell receptor beta chains listed next were all sequenced from one sample in a study of patients and donors after allogeneic stem cell transplantation. TCRdb reanalysed the RT-PCR reads using MiXCR and keeps one entry per CDR3 protein. The sample has roughly 940,000 distinct CDR3 sequences; about 20% are singletons. The sequenced sample consisted of blood, either unsorted or a sorted T cell fraction (not recorded which). These receptors were collected from a human donor who was either an allogeneic HSCT recipient or a stem cell or donor lymphocyte infusion donor (not recorded which). It is not recorded whose cells these are; they may come from a transplant donor.

This clonotype was detected only a few times. V gene TRBV6-5 combines with J gene TRBJ1-5, with no clear D. V lost 2 bases and J 4 bases, leaving 12 bases between the germline ends. This CDR3 is 15 amino acids long. Germline CDR1 reads MNHEY; CDR2 reads SVGAGI. The CDR3 loop reads CASSYRRDSNQPQHF. As DNA, the CDR3 is TGTGCCAGCAGTTACCGGAGAGATTCGAATCAGCCCCAGCATTTT.

In this sample, this clonotype turned up a few times. The chain carries TRBV24-1 and TRBJ1-2; D is uncertain. V lost 2 bases and J lost 8, with 5 bases in between. This CDR3 spans 11 amino acids. From germline, CDR1 is KGHDR and CDR2 SFDVKD. In DNA form, the CDR3 reads TGTGCCACCAGTGATTACGGGGGCTACACCTTC. Translation: CATSDYGGYTF.

The chain is built from TRBV24-1 and TRBJ2-5; D call uncertain. CDR1 and CDR2 from the germline V gene are KGHDR and SFDVKD. With 9 bases removed from V and 3 bases from J, the gap between germline ends came to 13 bases. CDR3 length: 13 amino acids. CDR3 protein: CATGDDVKETQYF. The CDR3 DNA reads TGTGCCACCGGGGATGACGTTAAAGAGACCCAGTACTTC.

The chain employs TRBV6-5 and TRBJ2-5; D may be TRBD2 (6 bases). The CDR3 covers 16 residues. Germline CDR1 is MNHEY and CDR2 is SVGAGI. The V end was cut by 0 bases, the J end by 7 bases, with 18 bases between. CDR3 nucleotide sequence: TGTGCCAGCAGTTACTCCGGGCCAGGTCCAGCGGGGACCCAGTACTTC. Protein: CASSYSGPGPAGTQYF.

The chain links TRBV3-1 to TRBJ2-5, with 13 bases that match TRBD2. Germline V gives CDR1 LGHDT, CDR2 YNNKEL (reference sequence). The CDR3 consists of 18 residues. Trimming took 4 bases from V and 5 from J; bases not matched to a gene: 13. CDR3 coding DNA: TGTGCCAGCAGCCGGGGACTAGCGGGGTCACCGGCCAAGGAGACCCAGTACTTC. Protein sequence: CASSRGLAGSPAKETQYF.

This clonotype turned up a few times. CDR3 protein: CASSLGGPGPEMGGYTF. CDR3 bases: TGTGCCAGCAGCTTAGGGGGGCCAGGGCCCGAAATGGGAGGCTACACCTTC. V and J are TRBV7-8 and TRBJ1-2; TRBD1 might be the D (6 bases). The germline V and J ends were trimmed by 1 base and 8 bases, with 23 bases remaining between them. CDR3 length: 17 residues. Germline V gene lookup returns CDR1 SGHVS and CDR2 FQNEAQ.

In this sample, this clonotype turned up a few times. The rearrangement joins TRBV9 to TRBJ2-1; 7 bases agree with TRBD2. The V gene's germline CDR1 is SGDLS and CDR2 YYNGEE. With V trimmed by 3 bases and J by 3 bases, 6 bases remained unmatched. The CDR3 is 15 residues long. CDR3 DNA: TGTGCCAGCAGCGCAGCTAGCGGTTACTACAATGAGCAGTTCTTC. Translating gives CASSAASGYYNEQFF.

A few counts support this clonotype. The V call is TRBV6-1, the J call TRBJ2-2, with D possibly matching TRBD1 (5 bases). V was cut by 7 bases and J by 0 bases, with 12 bases left in between. The germline V gene has CDR1 MNHNS and CDR2 SASEGT. The CDR3 consists of 15 residues. CDR3 coding DNA: TGTGCCAGCAATTTGGACATCTCGAACACCGGGGAGCTGTTTTTT. Protein product: CASNLDISNTGELFF.

Written as DNA, the CDR3 is TGTGCCAGCACCCCGATACTAGGGTTGGAGACCCAGTACTTC. Residues: CASTPILGLETQYF. The J gene is TRBJ2-5, the V gene TRBV7-9; the D gene is possibly TRBD2 (5 bases). The germline CDR1 and CDR2 sequences are SEHNR and FQNEAQ (reference sequence). V was trimmed by 7 bases and J by 5 bases, leaving 17 bases between them. This CDR3 spans 14 amino acids.

The V gene is TRBV3-1, the J gene TRBJ2-4; tentatively, D is TRBD2 (6 bases). Germline values: CDR1 LGHDT, CDR2 YNNKEL (reference sequence). The germline V and J ends were trimmed by 1 base and 4 bases, with 14 bases remaining between them. This CDR3 has 16 residues. As DNA, the CDR3 is TGTGCCAGCAGCCAAGGGTCTGCGGGACTTAAAAACATTCAGTACTTC. Translation: CASSQGSAGLKNIQYF.

The chain is built from TRBV20-1 and TRBJ1-5; the D is unclear. Germline CDR1 reads DFQATT; CDR2 reads SNEGSKA (reference sequence). V was cut by 3 bases and J by 1 base, with 7 bases left in between. This CDR3 is built from 13 residues. CDR3 amino acids: CSASTRSNQPQHF. The CDR3 region has the DNA TGCAGTGCTAGCACAAGGAGCAATCAGCCCCAGCATTTT.

This sequence joins TRBV6-2 or TRBV6-3 and TRBJ2-5; 9 bases line up with TRBD2. Germline loops: CDR1 MNHEY, CDR2 SVGEGT. CDR3 size: 20 residues. V lost 2 bases and J lost 1; bases outside the gene matches: 17. The CDR3 sequence is CASSYSFGRGGEEAQETQYF. The CDR3 coding sequence is TGTGCCAGCAGTTACAGTTTTGGGCGGGGGGGCGAGGAAGCCCAAGAGACCCAGTACTTC.

This chain links TRBV7-2 with TRBJ2-3; 7 nucleotides line up with TRBD2. CDR1 is SGHTA and CDR2 is FQGNSA in the germline V gene. The trim removed 3 bases at V and 0 bases at J, leaving 3 bases unmatched. This CDR3 contains 15 residues. The CDR3 region has the DNA TGTGCCAGCAGCTTTGGGGGGGAGAGCACAGATACGCAGTATTTT. Protein sequence: CASSFGGESTDTQYF.

The chain carries TRBV15 and TRBJ2-7, with D possibly being TRBD1 (6 bases). From germline, CDR1 is LNHNV and CDR2 YYDKDF (reference sequence). The CDR3 runs 14 residues. Trimming took 1 base from V and 1 from J, leaving 8 bases between them. The CDR3 DNA sequence: TGTGCCACCAGCAGAGGGGACATATCCTACGAGCAGTACTTC. Translation: CATSRGDISYEQYF.

The sample holds a few counts of this clonotype. V gene TRBV25-1 combines with J gene TRBJ2-1; D gene unclear. The CDR3 runs 18 residues. Germline CDR1 reads MGHDK; CDR2 reads SYGVNS. V was shortened by 4 bases and J by 0 bases, with 19 bases between the two germline ends. The CDR3 loop reads CASSALTQARISYNEQFF. The DNA for the CDR3 is TGTGCCAGCAGTGCCCTTACTCAGGCTAGAATCTCCTACAATGAGCAGTTCTTC.

CDR3 sequence: CSARDMGEGTPETQYF. The CDR3 bases are TGCAGTGCTAGAGATATGGGGGAGGGCACCCCAGAGACCCAGTACTTC. The chain recombines TRBV20-1 with TRBJ2-5; 7 nucleotides align to TRBD2. CDR1 and CDR2 (germline): DFQATT, SNEGSKA (reference sequence). There are 16 residues in the CDR3. The V and J ends lost 0 bases and 4 bases, in that order; junction bases with no gene match: 11.

This clonotype was observed a few times. The chain employs TRBV18 and TRBJ1-6; the match to TRBD1 covers 8 bases. The CDR3 covers 16 residues. J was trimmed by 7 bases and V by 3 bases; bases with no gene match: 8. Germline CDR1 reads KGHSH; CDR2 reads LQKENI. CDR3 DNA sequence: TGTGCCAGCTCACCGCTTCCAACAGGGGGGAATTCACCCCTCCACTTT. Protein sequence: CASSPLPTGGNSPLHF.

This clonotype appeared a few times. The chain carries TRBV30 and TRBJ1-2, with D possibly matching TRBD1 (6 bases). The ends were cut back, 4 bases at V and 3 bases at J, with 9 bases in the middle. The germline gives CDR1 GTSNPN, CDR2 SVGIG (reference sequence). The CDR3 length is 12 residues. This CDR3 is CAWNQGYYGYTF. The DNA for the CDR3 is TGTGCCTGGAATCAGGGGTACTATGGCTACACCTTC.

This clonotype was detected many times. J is TRBJ2-3 and V is TRBV10-3, with D possibly TRBD1 on 6 matching bases. This CDR3 contains 14 residues. The V gene's germline CDR1 is ENHRY and CDR2 SYGVKD. V gave up 4 bases and J gave up 0 bases, with 8 bases separating them. CDR3 sequence reads: CAISAQGSTDTQYF. The CDR3 coding sequence is TGTGCCATCAGTGCACAGGGAAGCACAGATACGCAGTATTTT.

In this sample, this clonotype turned up many times. This chain uses TRBV5-1 with TRBJ1-1; TRBD1 agrees at 7 bases. CDR1 SGHRS and CDR2 YFSETQ come from the germline V gene. This CDR3 is 14 amino acids long. Trimming cost V 1 base and J 5 bases; bases outside gene matches: 5. The CDR3: CASSLTGVNTEAFF. The CDR3 nucleotides read TGCGCCAGCAGCTTGACAGGGGTTAATACTGAAGCTTTCTTT. Variable domain in full (rest from reference TRBV5-1 and TRBJ1-1): KAGVTQTPRYLIKTRGQQVTLSCSPISGHRSVSWYQQTPGQGLQFLFEYFSETQRNKGNFPGRFSGRQFSNSRSEMNVSTLELGDSALYLCASSLTGVNTEAFFGQGTRLTVV.

The chain has TRBV3-1 and TRBJ2-5; 9 nucleotides agree with TRBD1. This CDR3 region has 15 residues. J gave up 5 bases and V 4 bases, and 8 bases lay outside the gene matches. Germline values: CDR1 LGHDT, CDR2 YNNKEL (reference sequence). CDR3 in amino acids: CASSLNNGQGETQYF. In nucleotides, the CDR3 is TGTGCCAGCAGCCTGAATAATGGACAGGGGGAGACCCAGTACTTC.

The V call is TRBV10-2, the J call TRBJ2-3; D possibly corresponds to TRBD2 (6 bases). The germline CDR1 and CDR2 sequences are WSHSY and SAAADI. Trimming stripped 9 bases from V and 2 bases from J, with 15 bases between. The CDR3 is 14 amino acids. In DNA, the CDR3 is TGCGCCAGTAGGGAGGAGCGGATCACAGATACGCAGTATTTT. It codes for CASREERITDTQYF.

This clonotype was observed a handful of times. This chain links TRBV4-2 with TRBJ2-3; D is possibly TRBD2 (6 bases). The CDR3 is 17 residues long. Between the trimmed V and J ends, which lost 1 base and 2 bases, there was a span of 16 bases. Germline assignment: CDR1 LGHNA and CDR2 YNFKEQ. The CDR3 sequence is CASSQGGSRGDTDTQYF. The CDR3 bases are TGTGCCAGCAGCCAAGGGGGTAGCCGCGGGGACACAGATACGCAGTATTTT.

The chain carries TRBV7-9 and TRBJ1-1; D unresolved. The CDR3 loop spans 13 amino acids. V was cut by 2 bases and J by 6 bases, with 10 bases left in between. The germline CDR1 and CDR2 sequences are SEHNR and FQNEAQ (reference sequence). CDR3: CASSLRSVPEAFF. The CDR3 bases are TGTGCCAGCAGCTTAAGAAGCGTACCTGAAGCTTTCTTT.

This clonotype was picked up a small number of times. J is TRBJ2-7 and V is TRBV5-6; D call uncertain. Trimming pared 4 bases from V and 5 bases from J, leaving 7 bases between. The CDR3 runs 11 residues. Germline V gene lookup returns CDR1 SGHDT and CDR2 YYEEEE. The CDR3 sequence: CASSTEDEQYF. The CDR3 nucleotides are TGTGCCAGCAGCACCGAGGACGAGCAGTACTTC.

J is TRBJ2-7 and V is TRBV10-3; 8 positions match TRBD1. CDR1 and CDR2 from the germline V gene are ENHRY and SYGVKD. The trim removed 4 bases at V and 7 bases at J, leaving 12 bases unmatched. The CDR3 runs to 15 residues. CDR3 DNA sequence: TGTGCCATCAGTGGCGGACAGGGTCCCTTTCTAGAGCAGTACTTC. As protein: CAISGGQGPFLEQYF.

CDR3 in DNA: TGTGCCAGCAGCTTAGTGTACGGGTCGGGTGAAGCTTTCTTT. It codes for CASSLVYGSGEAFF. This chain links TRBV7-2 with TRBJ1-1, with D unclear. CDR3 size: 14 residues. Germline assignment: CDR1 SGHTA and CDR2 FQGNSA. The germline V and J ends were trimmed by 1 base and 7 bases, with 13 bases remaining between them.

The chain couples TRBV20-1 to TRBJ1-1; a weak D match, TRBD1 (5 bases). Germline V lookup: CDR1 DFQATT, CDR2 SNEGSKA (reference sequence). The CDR3 sequence is 14 residues long. The V gene lost 3 bases and the J gene lost 3 bases, with 14 bases spanning the gap. The CDR3 sequence: CSARAQGGDTEAFF. CDR3 coding DNA: TGCAGTGCTAGGGCCCAGGGCGGTGACACTGAAGCTTTCTTT.

The genes are TRBV5-5 and TRBJ2-3, with D perhaps assigned TRBD1 or TRBD2 (5 bases each). The CDR3 is 15 residues long. Deletions cut 5 bases from V and 5 bases from J, with 18 bases between. CDR1 and CDR2 from the germline V gene are SGHKS and YYEKEE (reference sequence). CDR3 in amino acids: CASRTPGPLRDTQYF. CDR3 coding DNA: TGTGCCAGCAGGACTCCGGGGCCTTTACGAGATACGCAGTATTTT.

The genes are TRBV7-9 and TRBJ1-5, with unresolved D. Trimming took off 4 bases at V and 4 bases at J, with 14 bases between the two ends. The germline CDR1 and CDR2 sequences are SEHNR and FQNEAQ (reference sequence). The CDR3 is 15 residues long. CDR3 loop: CASSSELTGNQPQHF. In DNA form, the CDR3 reads TGTGCCAGCAGCTCAGAATTGACTGGGAATCAGCCCCAGCATTTT.

This clonotype appeared many times. V gene TRBV6-1 combines with J gene TRBJ1-6; 7 nucleotides match TRBD1. Germline CDR1 MNHNS, CDR2 SASEGT. CDR3 size: 14 residues. Trimming cost V 7 bases and J 8 bases; bases outside gene matches: 8. In DNA, the CDR3 is TGTGCCAGCATAGGCAGGGGGAGAGATTCACCCCTCCACTTT. Protein sequence: CASIGRGRDSPLHF.